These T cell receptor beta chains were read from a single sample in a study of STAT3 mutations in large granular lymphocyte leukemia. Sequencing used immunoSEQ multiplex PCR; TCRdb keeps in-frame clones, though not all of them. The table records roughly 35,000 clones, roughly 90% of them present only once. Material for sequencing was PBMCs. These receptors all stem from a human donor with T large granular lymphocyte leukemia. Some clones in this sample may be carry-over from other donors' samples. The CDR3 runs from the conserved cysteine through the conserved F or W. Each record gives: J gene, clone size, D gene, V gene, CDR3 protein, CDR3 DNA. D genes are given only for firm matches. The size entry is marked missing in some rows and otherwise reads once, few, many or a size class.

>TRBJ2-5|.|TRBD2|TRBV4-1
CASSQDWLAGQETQYF
TGCGCCAGCAGCCAAGATTGGCTAGCGGGACAAGAGACCCAGTACTTC
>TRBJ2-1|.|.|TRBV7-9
CASSDGGSSYNEQFF
TGTGCCAGCAGCGACGGGGGCAGCTCCTACAATGAGCAGTTCTTC
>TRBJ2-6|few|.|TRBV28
CASSLRGSGANVLTF
TGTGCCAGCAGTTTACGGGGCTCTGGGGCCAACGTCCTGACTTTC
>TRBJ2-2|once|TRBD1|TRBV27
CASSMDRGWTGELFF
TGTGCCAGCAGTATGGACAGGGGATGGACCGGGGAGCTGTTTTTT
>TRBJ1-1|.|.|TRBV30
CAWSAGMNTEAFF
TGTGCCTGGAGTGCCGGAATGAACACTGAAGCTTTCTTT
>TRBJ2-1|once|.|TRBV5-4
CASGAGTSSYNEQFF
TGTGCCAGCGGAGCCGGGACCAGCTCCTACAATGAGCAGTTCTTC
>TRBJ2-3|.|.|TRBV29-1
CSGLIRGPIDDTQYF
TGCAGCGGCCTAATCAGGGGCCCCATTGACGATACGCAGTATTTT
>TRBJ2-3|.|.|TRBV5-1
CASSDKGDSTDTQYF
TGCGCCAGCAGCGACAAAGGGGACAGCACAGATACGCAGTATTTT
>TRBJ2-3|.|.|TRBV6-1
CASSEPVDTQYF
TGTGCCAGCAGTGAACCTGTGGATACGCAGTATTTT
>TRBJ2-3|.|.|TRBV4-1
CASSQDSFAMSDTQYF
TGCGCCAGCAGCCAAGATTCGTTCGCCATGTCGGATACGCAGTATTTT
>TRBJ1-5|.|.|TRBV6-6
CASSIQWGNQPQHF
TGTGCCAGCAGTATTCAGTGGGGCAATCAGCCCCAGCATTTT
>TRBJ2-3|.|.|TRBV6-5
CAVRKGGVLTDTQYF
TGTGCCGTTCGAAAGGGGGGGGTTTTGACAGATACGCAGTATTTT
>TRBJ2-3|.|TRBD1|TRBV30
CAWHRTGGPDTQYF
TGTGCCTGGCACCGGACAGGGGGCCCAGATACGCAGTATTTT
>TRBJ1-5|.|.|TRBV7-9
CASSGGEFDQPQHF
TGTGCCAGCAGCGGAGGGGAGTTTGATCAGCCCCAGCATTTT
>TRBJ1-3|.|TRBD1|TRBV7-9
CASSFTGGGNTIYF
TGTGCCAGCAGCTTCACAGGGGGTGGAAACACCATATATTTT
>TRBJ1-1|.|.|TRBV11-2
CASSLGVNTEAFF
TGTGCCAGCAGCTTAGGAGTGAACACTGAAGCTTTCTTT
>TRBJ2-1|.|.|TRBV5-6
CASSLLGAEGINEQFF
TGTGCCAGCAGCCTCTTAGGGGCCGAGGGAATCAATGAGCAGTTCTTC
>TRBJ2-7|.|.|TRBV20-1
CSARQGYEQYF
TGCAGTGCGAGGCAGGGTTACGAGCAGTACTTC
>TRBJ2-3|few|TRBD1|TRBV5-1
CASRPGQGNTQYF
TGCGCCAGCAGGCCGGGACAGGGTAATACGCAGTATTTT
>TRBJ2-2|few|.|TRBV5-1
CASSLAPNTGELFF
TGCGCCAGTTCTCTAGCACCGAACACCGGGGAGCTGTTTTTT